These 13 T cell receptor beta chains share one sample of origin, sequenced in a study of blood T cell repertoires in COVID-19. The repertoire was sequenced with immunoSEQ multiplex PCR; TCRdb's copy has only in-frame clones and lacks some. Among 150,000 or so clones, 75% to 85% were seen once, and the ten largest hold roughly 9.8%. The sample comprised peripheral blood. Receptors were obtained from a woman aged 45-65 years with acute or convalescent COVID-19.

V and J are TRBV4-2 and TRBJ2-6; TRBD1 matches 9 bases. V was pared by 2 bases and J by 2 bases, with 1 base of the junction left unmatched. The CDR3 is made up of 16 amino acids. The germline V gene encodes CDR1 LGHNA and CDR2 YNFKEQ. The CDR3 sequence is CASSQTGGAGANVLTF. CDR3 sequence (DNA): TGTGCCAGCAGCCAAACAGGGGGCGCTGGGGCCAACGTCCTGACTTTC.

The chain couples TRBV6-5 to TRBJ2-3, with TRBD2 matching over 9 bases. V was pared by 8 bases and J by 2 bases, with 5 bases of the junction left unmatched. The CDR3 has 14 residues. Germline V gives CDR1 MNHEY, CDR2 SVGAGI. The CDR3 region is CASQASGITDTQYF. CDR3 nucleotides: TGTGCCAGCCAGGCTAGCGGGATCACAGATACGCAGTATTTT.

The chain links TRBV7-2 to TRBJ2-3; 15 bases fit TRBD2. The J segment lost 4 bases and the V segment lost 5 bases, leaving 7 bases of the junction unmatched. The CDR3 spans 17 residues. Germline loops: CDR1 SGHTA, CDR2 FQGNSA. The CDR3 bases are TGTGCCAGCAGCCTAAGGACTAGCGGGGGGGTGGCAGATACGCAGTATTTT. Its translation: CASSLRTSGGVADTQYF.

The genes are TRBV5-5 and TRBJ1-5; D is unclear. V shed 1 base and J shed 0 bases, with 11 bases lying between them. The CDR3 covers 16 residues. In germline, CDR1 is SGHKS, CDR2 YYEKEE (reference sequence). As DNA, the CDR3 is TGTGCCAGCAGCTTGTTATACTCCCATAGCAATCAGCCCCAGCATTTT. Its protein is CASSLLYSHSNQPQHF.

The chain employs TRBV5-6 and TRBJ2-7; tentative D call: TRBD1 (5 bases). The CDR3 length is 16 residues. CDR1 is SGHDT, CDR2 YYEEEE, per germline. V was clipped by 0 bases and J by 1 base, with 14 bases between them. The CDR3 spells CASSLEGVRRSYEQYF. CDR3 DNA sequence: TGTGCCAGCAGCTTGGAAGGGGTTCGCCGGTCCTACGAGCAGTACTTC.

The J gene is TRBJ1-6, the V gene TRBV27; a possible D gene is TRBD1 (6 bases). Trimming stripped 2 bases from V and 4 bases from J, with 9 bases between. Germline V gene sequence: CDR1 MNHEY, CDR2 SMNVEV (reference sequence). CDR3 length: 15 residues. The CDR3 coding sequence is TGTGCCAGCAGTTTAACGGACAGTTATAATTCACCCCTCCACTTT. This codes for CASSLTDSYNSPLHF.

The chain couples TRBV19 to TRBJ2-7; 8 bases are shared with TRBD1. Looked up from germline, CDR1 is LNHDA and CDR2 is SQIVND (reference sequence). The CDR3 length is 15 residues. Unmatched junction bases numbered 17, after V lost 9 bases and J lost 7 bases. The chain's CDR3 is CASSTLGTGALEQYF. The CDR3 DNA follows: TGTGCCAGCTCAACCTTGGGGACAGGTGCTTTGGAGCAGTACTTC.

The rearrangement links TRBV6-2 or TRBV6-3 to TRBJ1-2; D unclear. The V end was cut by 6 bases, the J end by 4 bases, with 9 bases between. Germline V lookup: CDR1 MNHEY, CDR2 SVGEGT. The length of the CDR3 is 12 residues. The CDR3 reads CASSAQPYGYTF. The CDR3 region has the DNA TGTGCCAGCAGCGCACAACCCTATGGCTACACCTTC.

The V gene is TRBV5-1, the J gene TRBJ2-2; perhaps TRBD1 as D (5 bases). CDR1 is SGHRS, CDR2 YFSETQ, per germline. V lost 1 base and J 4 bases, leaving 5 bases between the germline ends. CDR3 length equals 13 residues. CDR3: CASSLQGTGELFF. The CDR3 region has the DNA TGCGCCAGCAGCTTGCAGGGCACCGGGGAGCTGTTTTTT. The full variable domain, its missing parts supplied by reference TRBV5-1 and TRBJ2-2, is KAGVTQTPRYLIKTRGQQVTLSCSPISGHRSVSWYQQTPGQGLQFLFEYFSETQRNKGNFPGRFSGRQFSNSRSEMNVSTLELGDSALYLCASSLQGTGELFFGEGSRLTVL.

V gene TRBV29-1 combines with J gene TRBJ1-5, with 7 bases aligning to TRBD1. CDR1 and CDR2 from the germline V gene are SQVTM and ANQGSEA. This CDR3 spans 14 amino acids. V lost 6 bases to trimming and J lost 0 bases; unmatched junction nucleotides: 5. The CDR3, as DNA: TGCAGCGTCACACAGGGGAATAGCAATCAGCCCCAGCATTTT. Amino acid sequence: CSVTQGNSNQPQHF.

The V and J genes are TRBV3-1 (or the pseudogene TRBV3-2) and TRBJ2-1; 10 bases are shared with TRBD2. This CDR3 is built from 15 residues. The J segment lost 8 bases and the V segment lost 1 base, leaving 5 bases of the junction unmatched. Germline-derived CDR1 and CDR2 are LGHDT and YNNKEL (reference sequence). The CDR3 bases are TGTGCCAGCAGCCAAGGGGGACTAGCGACAGATGAGCAGTTCTTC. Its translation is CASSQGGLATDEQFF.

The chain joins TRBV4-3 to TRBJ1-2; D might be TRBD1 (5 bases). This CDR3 comprises 16 residues. V was shortened by 1 base and J by 0 bases, with 12 bases between the two germline ends. From germline, CDR1 is LGHNA and CDR2 YSLEER. The CDR3 DNA follows: TGCGCCAGCAGCCAAGTGGACGGGACTACTAACTATGGCTACACCTTC. This sequence encodes CASSQVDGTTNYGYTF.

The rearrangement links TRBV27 to TRBJ2-5; tentative D call: TRBD2 (5 bases). This CDR3 is built from 15 residues. The V gene lost 5 bases and the J gene lost 5 bases, with 18 bases spanning the gap. The germline V gene encodes CDR1 MNHEY and CDR2 SMNVEV (reference sequence). CDR3 nucleotides: TGTGCCAGCAGTCAGAGAGTCGGGGTCGGGGAGACCCAGTACTTC. It yields the protein CASSQRVGVGETQYF.